This T cell receptor (beta chain) was observed in a study of blood T cell repertoires in COVID-19. At the level of the study: Specimens from acute and convalescent COVID-19 originated in the United States, Italy and Spain. Sources were T cells, B-cell-depleted T cells, or PBMCs; the material itself was cDNA or gDNA.

Trimming took 6 bases from V and 4 from J; bases not matched to a gene: 14. The CDR3 is 16 amino acids. Germline lookup yields CDR1 MNHEY and CDR2 SMNVEV (reference sequence). The authors' processing: The authors estimated nucleated cell counts from reference gene primer amplification. Assay used: immunoSEQ multiplex PCR; TCRdb lists only in-frame clones, some missing. V, J and clone size are taken as reported in that table, and D and trimming were inferred from the DNA itself. The repertoire holds tens of thousands of clones, around four fifths seen once, with less than 2% in the top ten. This rearrangement joins TRBV27 to TRBJ2-5; 7 nucleotides align to TRBD2. The sequencing input was peripheral blood. The clonotype originates from an older woman with acute or convalescent COVID-19. In nucleotides, the CDR3 is TGTGCCAGCAGCCCCCATACGGGGGGAGGGCGAGAGACCCAGTACTTC. Its protein is CASSPHTGGGRETQYF.